Listed here are 2 T cell receptor beta chains from one sample, sequenced in a study of shared clonotypes between healthy human individuals. Profiled with immunoSEQ multiplex PCR; TCRdb holds only in-frame clones, not every one. The sample includes roughly 1,100,000 clones, 75% of them seen just once. Sequenced input: memory CD4+ T cells sorted from blood. As to subset: CD45RA-negative fraction. The receptors were gathered from a young man in good health.

This clone was observed once. The V and J genes are TRBV6-1 and TRBJ1-4; no clear D gene. Between the trimmed V and J ends, which lost 11 bases and 7 bases, there was a span of 11 bases. Germline V gives CDR1 MNHNS, CDR2 SASEGT. The CDR3 is 11 amino acids. CDR3 loop: CAWREGEKLFF. The DNA of the CDR3 is TGTGCCTGGAGGGAGGGTGAAAAACTGTTTTTT.

The chain employs TRBV9 and TRBJ1-6; 7 bases fit TRBD1. Germline lookup yields CDR1 SGDLS and CDR2 YYNGEE. The CDR3 length is 12 residues. V trimming: 1 base; J trimming: 16 bases; junction bases outside the gene matches: 5. CDR3 amino acids: CASSVTGDSLHF. In nucleotides, the CDR3 is TGTGCCAGCAGCGTAACAGGGGATAGTCTCCACTTT.